The rows below give T cell receptor beta chains drawn from one sample of a study of T cell responses to AZD1222 COVID-19 vaccine. TCRdb's copy holds only in-frame clones and misses some; the assay was immunoSEQ multiplex PCR. Counted here are about 140,000 clones, roughly 90% occurring once; the ten biggest clones make up approximately 1.8%. The starting material was peripheral blood, obtained 28 days after the second AZD1222 dose. These receptors all come from an adult who received the AZD1222 COVID-19 vaccine. Both conserved end residues are part of each CDR3. A D gene is named only where the DNA matches it firmly. Size is stated for part of the rows, as once, few or many counts, or as a class when the clone is expanded.

D gene: TRBD2; J gene: TRBJ2-3; V gene: TRBV18; clone size: NA; CDR3 DNA: TGTGCCAGCTCACCACGGCTAGCGGTTACAGATACGCAGTATTTT; CDR3 protein: CASSPRLAVTDTQYF
D gene: NA; J gene: TRBJ1-1; V gene: TRBV3-1/TRBV3-2; clone size: NA; CDR3 DNA: TGTGCCAGCAGCCAAGGACAGACGGACACTGAAGCTTTCTTT; CDR3 protein: CASSQGQTDTEAFF
D gene: NA; J gene: TRBJ2-5; V gene: TRBV7-9; clone size: NA; CDR3 DNA: TGTGCCAGCAGCTTAGGTGGTCAAGAGACCCAGTACTTC; CDR3 protein: CASSLGGQETQYF
D gene: NA; J gene: TRBJ2-7; V gene: TRBV29-1; clone size: NA; CDR3 DNA: TGCAGCGTTTTAGGGTCCCGGGGCGAGCAGTACTTC; CDR3 protein: CSVLGSRGEQYF
D gene: NA; J gene: TRBJ1-2; V gene: TRBV7-2; clone size: NA; CDR3 DNA: TGTGCCAGCGGCTTTGCAGGGTTTGGCTACACCTTC; CDR3 protein: CASGFAGFGYTF
D gene: TRBD2; J gene: TRBJ2-2; V gene: TRBV6-2/TRBV6-3; clone size: NA; CDR3 DNA: TGTGCCAGCAGTTATGTAGCTAGCGGACCTTACACCGGGGAGCTGTTTTTT; CDR3 protein: CASSYVASGPYTGELFF
D gene: TRBD1; J gene: TRBJ1-1; V gene: TRBV29-1; clone size: once; CDR3 DNA: TGCAGCGTGGGGGTCCTTACAGGGGTAGCTTTCTTT; CDR3 protein: CSVGVLTGVAFF
D gene: NA; J gene: TRBJ1-1; V gene: TRBV7-3; clone size: once; CDR3 DNA: TGTGCCAGCAGCTTGACAGCTCACTCACTGAACACTGAAGCTTTCTTT; CDR3 protein: CASSLTAHSLNTEAFF
D gene: NA; J gene: TRBJ1-3; V gene: TRBV28; clone size: NA; CDR3 DNA: TGTGCCAGCAGTTTGTTTTTCCCCACGGGGGGAAGCTCTGGAAACACCATATATTTT; CDR3 protein: CASSLFFPTGGSSGNTIYF
D gene: TRBD1; J gene: TRBJ2-1; V gene: TRBV7-9; clone size: NA; CDR3 DNA: TGTGCCAGCAGCCCGTGGACAGGGGTCTATGAGCAGTTCTTC; CDR3 protein: CASSPWTGVYEQFF
D gene: TRBD2; J gene: TRBJ2-2; V gene: TRBV7-3; clone size: NA; CDR3 DNA: TGTGCCAGCAGCCCGACTAGCGGCACCATCAACACCGGGGAGCTGTTTTTT; CDR3 protein: CASSPTSGTINTGELFF
D gene: NA; J gene: TRBJ2-1; V gene: TRBV15; clone size: NA; CDR3 DNA: TGTGCCACCAGCTTACTAGTATCTGGTGAGCAGTTCTTC; CDR3 protein: CATSLLVSGEQFF
D gene: TRBD1; J gene: TRBJ2-7; V gene: TRBV30; clone size: few; CDR3 DNA: TGTGCCTGGAGAAAGGGGGCCGGTGTGGAGCAGTACTTC; CDR3 protein: CAWRKGAGVEQYF
D gene: TRBD1; J gene: TRBJ2-7; V gene: TRBV13; clone size: once; CDR3 DNA: TGTGCCAGCAGCCCAGGAAAGACAGGGCGAGGCGAGCAGTACTTC; CDR3 protein: CASSPGKTGRGEQYF
D gene: NA; J gene: TRBJ1-2; V gene: TRBV11-3; clone size: once; CDR3 DNA: TGTGCCAGCAGCTTAGAACCCTCGGGAAACGTTAACTATGGCTACACCTTC; CDR3 protein: CASSLEPSGNVNYGYTF
D gene: NA; J gene: TRBJ1-5; V gene: TRBV30; clone size: NA; CDR3 DNA: TGTGCCTGGAGTGTCCACCGGACGGCCGATAGCAATCAGCCCCAGCATTTT; CDR3 protein: CAWSVHRTADSNQPQHF
D gene: NA; J gene: TRBJ2-7; V gene: TRBV11-2; clone size: NA; CDR3 DNA: TGTGCCAGCAGCTTAGATTTCAGGCCGACTAGATCCTACGAGCAGTACTTC; CDR3 protein: CASSLDFRPTRSYEQYF
D gene: TRBD2; J gene: TRBJ2-1; V gene: TRBV6-5; clone size: NA; CDR3 DNA: TGTGCCAGCAAGGGGGTAGCGGGAGGGAGGAATGAGCAGTTCTTC; CDR3 protein: CASKGVAGGRNEQFF
D gene: TRBD1; J gene: TRBJ2-3; V gene: TRBV12-5; clone size: NA; CDR3 DNA: TGTGCTAGTGGTTTGGGCGGGACAGGGAACACAGATACGCAGTATTTT; CDR3 protein: CASGLGGTGNTDTQYF
D gene: TRBD1; J gene: TRBJ1-1; V gene: TRBV28; clone size: NA; CDR3 DNA: TGTGCCAGCACAATAGGACAGGGGGGGTGGTGGAACACTGAAGCTTTCTTT; CDR3 protein: CASTIGQGGWWNTEAFF
D gene: NA; J gene: TRBJ1-1; V gene: TRBV28; clone size: NA; CDR3 DNA: TGTGCCAGCAAAGAACAGGGTGGGATGAACACTGAAGCTTTCTTT; CDR3 protein: CASKEQGGMNTEAFF
D gene: NA; J gene: TRBJ2-2; V gene: TRBV7-3; clone size: once; CDR3 DNA: TGTGCCAGCAGCTTAGGGTCGAGTAGCGGACTATTCGGGAACACCGGGGAGCTGTTTTTT; CDR3 protein: CASSLGSSSGLFGNTGELFF
D gene: TRBD1; J gene: TRBJ2-7; V gene: TRBV7-9; clone size: once; CDR3 DNA: TGTGCCAGCAGCCGAGATAGGACAGGGACCTACGAGCAGTACTTC; CDR3 protein: CASSRDRTGTYEQYF
D gene: NA; J gene: TRBJ2-3; V gene: TRBV5-1; clone size: NA; CDR3 DNA: TGCGCCAGCAGCCTCACAGGTCCCCCCACAGATACGCAGTATTTT; CDR3 protein: CASSLTGPPTDTQYF
D gene: NA; J gene: TRBJ2-5; V gene: TRBV11-3; clone size: NA; CDR3 DNA: TGTGCCAGCAGCTTAGTACACCAAGAGACCCAGTACTTC; CDR3 protein: CASSLVHQETQYF
D gene: TRBD2; J gene: TRBJ2-1; V gene: TRBV6-5; clone size: NA; CDR3 DNA: TGTGCCAGCAGTCCCGGACTAGTCTACAATGAGCAGTTCTTC; CDR3 protein: CASSPGLVYNEQFF
D gene: NA; J gene: TRBJ1-1; V gene: TRBV29-1; clone size: NA; CDR3 DNA: TGCAGCGTCGACCGGGACCCTGGAAACACTGAAGCTTTCTTT; CDR3 protein: CSVDRDPGNTEAFF
D gene: NA; J gene: TRBJ1-1; V gene: TRBV6-5; clone size: once; CDR3 DNA: TGTGCCAGCAGTTACTCGCCGAGGAACACTGAAGCTTTCTTT; CDR3 protein: CASSYSPRNTEAFF
D gene: TRBD1; J gene: TRBJ1-2; V gene: TRBV7-8; clone size: NA; CDR3 DNA: TGTGCCAGCAGCTCAAGGTTCGGACAGGGGTATGGCTACACCTTC; CDR3 protein: CASSSRFGQGYGYTF
D gene: TRBD1; J gene: TRBJ1-2; V gene: TRBV28; clone size: NA; CDR3 DNA: TGTGCCAGCAGCAGCAGGGGGACCTATGGCTACACCTTC; CDR3 protein: CASSSRGTYGYTF
D gene: TRBD2; J gene: TRBJ2-1; V gene: TRBV7-3; clone size: NA; CDR3 DNA: TGTGCCAGCAGCCAGGGACTAGCGACTTACAATGAGCAGTTCTTC; CDR3 protein: CASSQGLATYNEQFF
D gene: NA; J gene: TRBJ2-7; V gene: TRBV6-1; clone size: NA; CDR3 DNA: TGTGCCAGCAGTGAAGTGGGGGCCAGGTTTCAGCAGTACTTC; CDR3 protein: CASSEVGARFQQYF
D gene: TRBD1; J gene: TRBJ1-2; V gene: TRBV29-1; clone size: NA; CDR3 DNA: TGCAGCGCCCACAGGGGTTACTATGGCTACACCTTC; CDR3 protein: CSAHRGYYGYTF